This TCR beta chain was found in a study of T cells in tuberculosis. Study in general: PBMC were archived before or within 7 days of starting treatment.

Data came from immunoSEQ multiplex PCR; TCRdb stores just in-frame clones and leaves some out. Of 25,000 to 35,000 clones in the sample, 92% were seen once. Germline V gives CDR1 SGDLS, CDR2 YYNGEE. V was clipped by 3 bases and J by 0 bases; unmatched bases: 2. The CDR3 loop spans 14 amino acids. This sample's time point: new active TB diagnosis, blood taken before or within 7 days of starting treatment. The receptor's source is an adult with tuberculosis. This sequence joins TRBV9 and TRBJ1-2; TRBD1 matches at 7 bases. Sequenced material: PBMCs, taken at tuberculosis diagnosis. The CDR3 nucleotides read TGTGCCAGCAGCGGAGGGACAGCTAACTATGGCTACACCTTC. Its protein product is CASSGGTANYGYTF.